The rows below give T cell receptor beta chains drawn from one sample of a study of control samples from healthy donors and cancer patients. Assay: immunoSEQ multiplex PCR; the TCRdb copy retains only in-frame clones and omits some. The sample lists about 51,000 clones, about nine tenths occurring once. The source material was PBMCs. The receptors derive from a man between 35 and 55 years old with colorectal cancer. The CDR3 runs from the conserved cysteine through the conserved F or W. The order of the fields is V gene, D gene, J gene, CDR3 protein. The D gene is left open where the match is weak.

V: TRBV4-1
D: .
J: TRBJ1-5
CDR3: CASSQVGRGGNQPQHF

V: TRBV5-6
D: .
J: TRBJ1-2
CDR3: CASRDSGYGYTF

V: TRBV25-1
D: .
J: TRBJ1-2
CDR3: CASSEYHGNYGYTF

V: TRBV5-1
D: .
J: TRBJ1-1
CDR3: CASSLAGLSEAFF

V: TRBV19
D: TRBD1
J: TRBJ2-7
CDR3: CASSIEGQGSNEQYF

V: TRBV4-3
D: TRBD1
J: TRBJ1-1
CDR3: CASSPQGDTEAFF

V: TRBV19
D: TRBD1
J: TRBJ2-4
CDR3: CASSETGAAHIQYF

V: TRBV28
D: .
J: TRBJ2-6
CDR3: CASSLDPSGANVLTF

V: TRBV4-1
D: TRBD2
J: TRBJ2-7
CDR3: CASSQGIFRGGEQYF

V: TRBV6-2/TRBV6-3
D: TRBD2
J: TRBJ2-3
CDR3: CASSYPTSGEVGADTQYF

V: TRBV27
D: .
J: TRBJ2-7
CDR3: CASSWNGGPTYEQYF

V: TRBV5-1
D: .
J: TRBJ1-6
CDR3: CASSLVAVGGSPLHF

V: TRBV2
D: .
J: TRBJ1-2
CDR3: CASTQEVNGYTF

V: TRBV4-1
D: .
J: TRBJ2-7
CDR3: CASSQVFRVYEQYF

V: TRBV18
D: TRBD1
J: TRBJ1-5
CDR3: CASSRTGGNQPQHF

V: TRBV5-1
D: TRBD2
J: TRBJ2-3
CDR3: CASSLSQAGGLGTQYF

V: TRBV7-9
D: TRBD2
J: TRBJ2-1
CDR3: CASRSSGGVDEQFF

V: TRBV19
D: TRBD1
J: TRBJ2-2
CDR3: CASSGTGVTGELFF

V: TRBV27
D: .
J: TRBJ2-2
CDR3: CASSLAPSVNTGELFF

V: TRBV11-3
D: .
J: TRBJ2-5
CDR3: CASSFLVRAQETQYF

V: TRBV20-1
D: .
J: TRBJ1-4
CDR3: CSASRSSNEKLFF

V: TRBV9
D: TRBD2
J: TRBJ2-7
CDR3: CASSVGGGNEQYF

V: TRBV6-2/TRBV6-3
D: TRBD1
J: TRBJ1-1
CDR3: CASSTGVDTEAFF

V: TRBV2
D: TRBD1
J: TRBJ1-3
CDR3: CASSPDRVAGNTIYF

V: TRBV7-3
D: .
J: TRBJ2-5
CDR3: CASSLTGGAETQYF

V: TRBV19
D: TRBD1
J: TRBJ1-1
CDR3: CASSMRPGQGTTEAFF

V: TRBV18
D: TRBD2
J: TRBJ2-5
CDR3: CASSPRLTSGSFQETQYF

V: TRBV7-8
D: TRBD1
J: TRBJ1-2
CDR3: CASSLGTDYGYTF

V: TRBV7-9
D: .
J: TRBJ2-7
CDR3: CASSHRQETYEQYF

V: TRBV10-3
D: .
J: TRBJ2-7
CDR3: CAISEGRFSYEQYF

V: TRBV3-1/TRBV3-2
D: TRBD2
J: TRBJ2-7
CDR3: CASSQAWGGFWEQYF

V: TRBV5-5
D: .
J: TRBJ2-5
CDR3: CASSSPDRETQYF

V: TRBV30
D: TRBD1
J: TRBJ1-1
CDR3: CAWSLTGGAERAFF

V: TRBV7-2
D: TRBD2
J: TRBJ2-7
CDR3: CASSEFTSGGIYEQYF

V: TRBV7-9
D: TRBD2
J: TRBJ2-5
CDR3: CASSSRSAGVQETQYF

V: TRBV4-1
D: TRBD1
J: TRBJ2-7
CDR3: CASSQDGTGGLEQYF